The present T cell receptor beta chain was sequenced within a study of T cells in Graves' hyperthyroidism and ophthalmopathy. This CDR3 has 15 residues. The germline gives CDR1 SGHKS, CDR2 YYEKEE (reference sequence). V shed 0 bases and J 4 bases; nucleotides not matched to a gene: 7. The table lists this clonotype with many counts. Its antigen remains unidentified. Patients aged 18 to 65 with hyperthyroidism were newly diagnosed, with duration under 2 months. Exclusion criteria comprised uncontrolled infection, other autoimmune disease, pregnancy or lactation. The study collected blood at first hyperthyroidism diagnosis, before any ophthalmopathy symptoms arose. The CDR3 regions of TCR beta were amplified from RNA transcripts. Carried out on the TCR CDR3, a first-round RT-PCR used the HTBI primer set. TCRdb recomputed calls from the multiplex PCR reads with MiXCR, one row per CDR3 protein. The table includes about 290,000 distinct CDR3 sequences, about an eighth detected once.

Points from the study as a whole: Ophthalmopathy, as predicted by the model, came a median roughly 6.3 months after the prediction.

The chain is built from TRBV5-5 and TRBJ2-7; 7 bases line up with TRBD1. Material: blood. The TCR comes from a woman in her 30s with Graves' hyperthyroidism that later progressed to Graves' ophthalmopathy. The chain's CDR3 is CASSLAPTGPYEQYF. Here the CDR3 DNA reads TGTGCCAGCAGCTTGGCCCCGACAGGGCCTTACGAGCAGTACTTC. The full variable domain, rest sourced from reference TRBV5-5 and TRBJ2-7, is DAGVTQSPTHLIKTRGQQVTLRCSPISGHKSVSWYQQVLGQGPQFIFQYYEKEERGRGNFPDRFSARQFPNYSSELNVNALLLGDSALYLCASSLAPTGPYEQYFGPGTRLTVT.